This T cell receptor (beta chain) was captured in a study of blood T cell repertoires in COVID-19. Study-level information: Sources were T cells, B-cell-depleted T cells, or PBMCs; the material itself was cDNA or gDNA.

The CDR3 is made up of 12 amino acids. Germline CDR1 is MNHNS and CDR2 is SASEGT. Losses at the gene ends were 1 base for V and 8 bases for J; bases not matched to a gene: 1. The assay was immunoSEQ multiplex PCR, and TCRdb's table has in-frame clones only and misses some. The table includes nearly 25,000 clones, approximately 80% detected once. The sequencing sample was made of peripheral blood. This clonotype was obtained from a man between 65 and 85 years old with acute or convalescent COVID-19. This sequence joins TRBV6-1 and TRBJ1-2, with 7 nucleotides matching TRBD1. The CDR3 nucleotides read TGTGCCAGCAGTGAAGTCAGGGGGGGCTACACCTTC. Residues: CASSEVRGGYTF.